The 21 T cell receptor beta chains below all came from one sample that was sequenced in a study of blood T cell repertoires in COVID-19 (dated by TCRdb to 2020 to 2022). Library generation was performed with the immunoSEQ multiplex PCR assay. TCRdb carries this immuneACCESS record with in-frame sequences only. Its versions omit some clonotypes, under half of them owing to an unresolved V gene in the studies checked, with the rest unexplained. This sample has some 75,000 clones in its table, and about 93% of those were observed once. The ten largest clones take up 6.9% of the sample. Sample: peripheral blood. Receptor source: a human donor in a cohort sampled during active COVID-19.

The chain employs TRBV5-8 and TRBJ1-1; a weak D match, TRBD1 (6 bases). Germline CDR1 is SGHTS and CDR2 is YDEGEE. V was pared by 5 bases and J by 0 bases, with 11 bases between. This CDR3 region has 14 residues. The CDR3 nucleotides are TGTGCCAGCAGAGTACAGGGACTGAACACTGAAGCTTTCTTT. This sequence encodes CASRVQGLNTEAFF. Full variable domain (missing parts from reference TRBV5-8 and TRBJ1-1): EAGVTQSPTHLIKTRGQQATLRCSPISGHTSVYWYQQALGLGLQFLLWYDEGEERNRGNFPPRFSGRQFPNYSSELNVNALELEDSALYLCASRVQGLNTEAFFGQGTRLTVV.

This sequence joins TRBV11-3 and TRBJ2-3; tentatively, D is TRBD1 (6 bases). CDR3 length: 13 residues. V lost 3 bases to trimming and J lost 6 bases, with 10 bases between them. The V gene's germline CDR1 is SGHNT and CDR2 YENEEA. The CDR3 here is CASSFQGSDTQYF. The CDR3 region has the DNA TGTGCCAGCAGCTTCCAGGGGAGCGATACGCAGTATTTT. The entire variable domain, with the rest obtained from reference TRBV11-3 and TRBJ2-3, is as follows: EAGVVQSPRYKIIEKKQPVAFWCNPISGHNTLYWYLQNLGQGPELLIRYENEEAVDDSQLPKDRFSAERLKGVDSTLKIQPAELGDSAVYLCASSFQGSDTQYFGPGTRLTVL.

In nucleotides, the CDR3 is TGTGCCAGTAGACCCCGGGACAGGGACTACGAGCAGTACTTC. Protein sequence: CASRPRDRDYEQYF. J is TRBJ2-7 and V is TRBV19; the match to TRBD1 covers 9 bases. This CDR3 has 14 residues. The V gene end was trimmed by 6 bases and the J gene end by 3 bases; junction bases not matched to a gene: 6. Germline assignment: CDR1 LNHDA and CDR2 SQIVND (reference sequence).

V usage is TRBV7-9 and J usage is TRBJ2-3; 8 positions agree with TRBD1. The trim removed 5 bases at V and 8 bases at J, leaving 12 bases unmatched. The CDR3 is 15 residues long. Germline-derived CDR1 and CDR2 are SEHNR and FQNEAQ (reference sequence). The CDR3 spells CASSIDRGTGATQYF. CDR3 sequence (DNA): TGTGCCAGCAGCATAGACAGGGGAACTGGTGCTACGCAGTATTTT.

In its sample, this clone was seen once. The rearrangement links TRBV6-6 to TRBJ1-3; the match to TRBD1 covers 8 bases. Unmatched junction bases numbered 4, after V lost 3 bases and J lost 0 bases. In germline, CDR1 is MNHNY, CDR2 SVGAGI (reference sequence). The CDR3 sequence is 16 residues long. The CDR3 spells CASSYDRGSSGNTIYF. The CDR3 coding sequence is TGTGCCAGCAGTTATGACAGGGGCTCCTCTGGAAACACCATATATTTT.

The chain recombines TRBV12-3 or TRBV12-4 with TRBJ2-1; maybe TRBD1 (6 bases). The CDR3 has 11 residues. Trimming cost V 6 bases and J 7 bases, with 7 bases left between them. The CDR3 sequence is CASRQGNEQFF. CDR3 sequence (DNA): TGTGCCAGCAGACAGGGTAATGAGCAGTTCTTC.

J is TRBJ1-6 and V is TRBV5-1, with 8 bases lining up with TRBD1. After removal of 3 bases from V and 7 bases from J, the junction contained 6 bases not matched to a gene. Germline values: CDR1 SGHRS, CDR2 YFSETQ. The CDR3 totals 15 residues. CDR3 residues: CASSSTGGTNSPLHF. The CDR3 DNA reads TGCGCCAGCAGCTCTACAGGGGGGACAAATTCACCCCTCCACTTT.

The genes are TRBV10-3 and TRBJ2-1; 8 nucleotides match TRBD1. CDR3 length: 15 amino acids. Germline V gene lookup returns CDR1 ENHRY and CDR2 SYGVKD. Trimming removed 4 bases from V and 8 bases from J; junction bases left unmatched: 10. CDR3 amino acids: CAISAGQGGSDEQFF. The DNA for the CDR3 is TGTGCCATCAGTGCCGGACAGGGTGGTAGCGATGAGCAGTTCTTC.

The J gene is TRBJ2-5, the V gene TRBV3-1 (or the pseudogene TRBV3-2); 10 bases are a match to TRBD2. CDR1 and CDR2 from the germline V gene are LGHDT and YNNKEL (reference sequence). The CDR3 has 17 residues. With 0 bases clipped from V and 5 bases from J, the junction kept 9 bases outside the gene matches. The chain's CDR3 is CASSQDRAGLAEETQYF. The CDR3 bases are TGTGCCAGCAGCCAAGATCGGGCAGGACTAGCGGAGGAGACCCAGTACTTC.

This clone turned up a few times. The genes are TRBV14 and TRBJ2-1, with D possibly being TRBD2 (6 bases). Trimming took off 2 bases at V and 15 bases at J, with 20 bases between the two ends. CDR1 is SGHDN, CDR2 FVKESK, per germline. The CDR3 length is 14 residues. CDR3 amino acids: CASSQIKGSSEPFF. The CDR3 DNA follows: TGTGCCAGCAGCCAAATTAAGGGATCTAGCGAACCGTTCTTC. The full variable domain, its missing parts supplied by reference TRBV14 and TRBJ2-1, is EAGVTQFPSHSVIEKGQTVTLRCDPISGHDNLYWYRRVMGKEIKFLLHFVKESKQDESGMPNNRFLAERTGGTYSTLKVQPAELEDSGVYFCASSQIKGSSEPFFGPGTRLTVL.

This clone was counted once. The chain joins TRBV7-2 to TRBJ2-5, with D perhaps TRBD2 (6 bases). Trimming pared 4 bases from V and 9 bases from J, leaving 12 bases between. The CDR3 has 12 amino acids. Germline V gene sequence: CDR1 SGHTA, CDR2 FQGNSA. This CDR3 reads CASSSYSGAQYF. As DNA, the CDR3 is TGTGCCAGCAGCTCATACTCGGGGGCCCAGTACTTC.

J is TRBJ1-1 and V is TRBV28, with 7 bases that match TRBD1. V was pared by 7 bases and J by 10 bases, with 9 bases of the junction left unmatched. CDR1 and CDR2 from the germline V gene are MDHEN and SYDVKM. This CDR3 has 12 residues. CDR3 loop: CASNNRGEGAFF. For the CDR3, the DNA is TGTGCCAGCAATAACAGGGGAGAGGGAGCTTTCTTT.

This clone has only a few counts. V usage is TRBV2 and J usage is TRBJ1-5; 9 bases are a match to TRBD1. CDR3 length equals 14 residues. J gave up 3 bases and V 6 bases, and 3 bases lay outside the gene matches. Germline CDR1 SNHLY, CDR2 FYNNEI. CDR3 nucleotide sequence: TGTGCCAGCAGGGGACAGGGCCCCAATCAGCCCCAGCATTTT. This encodes CASRGQGPNQPQHF. The whole variable domain, filled in from reference TRBV2 and TRBJ1-5, reads EPEVTQTPSHQVTQMGQEVILRCVPISNHLYFYWYRQILGQKVEFLVSFYNNEISEKSEIFDDQFSVERPDGSNFTLKIRSTKLEDSAMYFCASRGQGPNQPQHFGDGTRLSIL.

The chain carries TRBV4-1 and TRBJ1-5, with D unclear. The V end was cut by 0 bases, the J end by 1 base, with 10 bases between. CDR3 size: 16 residues. Germline CDR1 is MGHRA and CDR2 is YSYEKL. The DNA of the CDR3 is TGCGCCAGCAGCCAAGAAAGCGATGGGAGCAATCAGCCCCAGCATTTT. The encoded protein is CASSQESDGSNQPQHF.

The gene calls are TRBV18 and TRBJ2-5, with 7 positions matching TRBD2. CDR1 and CDR2 (germline): KGHSH, LQKENI. V lost 4 bases to trimming and J lost 5 bases; unmatched junction nucleotides: 4. The CDR3 runs 13 residues. This chain's CDR3 is CASSQKGGETQYF. The CDR3 DNA is TGTGCCAGCTCACAAAAGGGAGGGGAGACCCAGTACTTC.

This chain uses TRBV6-1 with TRBJ1-5; D is possibly TRBD1 (6 bases). The germline gives CDR1 MNHNS, CDR2 SASEGT. The CDR3 runs 16 residues. Trimming shortened V by 1 base and J by 4 bases, and 14 bases separated the two germline ends. The CDR3 sequence is CASSEDRRGGNQPQHF. The CDR3, as DNA: TGTGCCAGCAGTGAAGACCGTAGGGGGGGGAATCAGCCCCAGCATTTT.

The rearrangement links TRBV2 to TRBJ2-5; D call uncertain. CDR1 SNHLY and CDR2 FYNNEI come from the germline V gene. Trimming stripped 1 base from V and 4 bases from J, with 7 bases between. The CDR3 spans 13 residues. CDR3 nucleotide sequence: TGTGCCAGCAGTGAAGGAGGCCGAGAGACCCAGTACTTC. Translated, it gives CASSEGGRETQYF.

The chain employs TRBV5-6 and TRBJ2-2, with D possibly TRBD2 on 5 matching bases. The CDR3 totals 14 residues. Germline values: CDR1 SGHDT, CDR2 YYEEEE. V gave up 0 bases and J gave up 6 bases, with 9 bases separating them. CDR3 amino acids: CASSLARRAGELFF. The CDR3 DNA follows: TGTGCCAGCAGCTTGGCCAGGCGGGCCGGGGAGCTGTTTTTT.

The chain's CDR3 is CASEEGANTGELFF. Here the CDR3 DNA reads TGTGCCAGCGAGGAAGGGGCGAACACCGGGGAGCTGTTTTTT. The chain uses TRBV9 and TRBJ2-2, with D perhaps TRBD1 (5 bases). From germline, CDR1 is SGDLS and CDR2 YYNGEE. Between the trimmed V and J ends, which lost 7 bases and 0 bases, there was a span of 10 bases. CDR3 length equals 14 residues.

The chain combines TRBV3-1 (or the pseudogene TRBV3-2) with TRBJ2-1; a possible D gene is TRBD1 (5 bases). The CDR3 totals 12 residues. V gave up 6 bases and J gave up 10 bases, with 13 bases separating them. CDR1 is LGHDT, CDR2 YNNKEL, per germline (reference sequence). CDR3: CASRPTAGEQFF. The CDR3 DNA follows: TGTGCCAGCAGACCTACGGCAGGGGAGCAGTTCTTC.

There are a few counts of this clone. This sequence joins TRBV9 and TRBJ1-3, with 7 nucleotides matching TRBD1. The J segment lost 0 bases and the V segment lost 6 bases, leaving 6 bases of the junction unmatched. The CDR3 is made up of 15 amino acids. CDR1 is SGDLS, CDR2 YYNGEE, per germline. CDR3 protein: CASKSGTASGNTIYF. CDR3 in DNA: TGTGCCAGCAAGTCGGGGACAGCCTCTGGAAACACCATATATTTT.